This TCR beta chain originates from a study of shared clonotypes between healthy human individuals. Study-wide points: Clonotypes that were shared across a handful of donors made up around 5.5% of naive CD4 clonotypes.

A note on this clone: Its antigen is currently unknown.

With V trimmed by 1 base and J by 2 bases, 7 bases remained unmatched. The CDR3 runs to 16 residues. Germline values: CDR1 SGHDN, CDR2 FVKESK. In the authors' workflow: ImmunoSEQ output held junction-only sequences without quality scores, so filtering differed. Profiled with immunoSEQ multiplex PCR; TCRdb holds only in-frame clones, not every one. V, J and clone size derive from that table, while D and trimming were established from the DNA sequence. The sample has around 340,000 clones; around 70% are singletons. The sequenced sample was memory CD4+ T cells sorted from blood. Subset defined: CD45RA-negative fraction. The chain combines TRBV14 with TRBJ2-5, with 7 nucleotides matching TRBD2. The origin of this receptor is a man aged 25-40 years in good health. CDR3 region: CASSQVRRGGQETQYF. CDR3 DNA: TGTGCCAGCAGCCAAGTTAGGAGGGGAGGGCAAGAGACCCAGTACTTC. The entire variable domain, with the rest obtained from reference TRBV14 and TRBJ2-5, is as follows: EAGVTQFPSHSVIEKGQTVTLRCDPISGHDNLYWYRRVMGKEIKFLLHFVKESKQDESGMPNNRFLAERTGGTYSTLKVQPAELEDSGVYFCASSQVRRGGQETQYFGPGTRLLVL.